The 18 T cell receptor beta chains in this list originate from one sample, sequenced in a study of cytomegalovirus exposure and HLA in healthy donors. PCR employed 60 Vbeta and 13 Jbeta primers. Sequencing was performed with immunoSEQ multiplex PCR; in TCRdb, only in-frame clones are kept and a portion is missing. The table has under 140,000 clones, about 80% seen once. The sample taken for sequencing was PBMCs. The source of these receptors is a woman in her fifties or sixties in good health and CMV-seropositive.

The CDR3 region is CASSLVAGGFTDTQYF. The CDR3 DNA reads TGTGCCAGCAGCTTAGTTGCGGGAGGGTTCACAGATACGCAGTATTTT. The chain couples TRBV7-9 to TRBJ2-3, with 9 bases fitting TRBD2. The CDR3 sequence is 16 residues long. Trimming at V came to 1 base and at J to 2 bases, leaving 4 bases not matched to a gene. Germline V gene data show CDR1 as SEHNR and CDR2 as FQNEAQ (reference sequence). Full variable domain (missing parts from reference TRBV7-9 and TRBJ2-3): DTGVSQNPRHKITKRGQNVTFRCDPISEHNRLYWYRQTLGQGPEFLTYFQNEAQLEKSRLLSDRFSAERPKGSFSTLEIQRTEQGDSAMYLCASSLVAGGFTDTQYFGPGTRLTVL.

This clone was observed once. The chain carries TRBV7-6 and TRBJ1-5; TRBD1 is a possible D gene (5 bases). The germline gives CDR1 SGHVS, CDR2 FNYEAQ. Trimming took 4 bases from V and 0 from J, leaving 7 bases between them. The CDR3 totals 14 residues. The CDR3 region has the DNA TGTGCCAGCAGCTCGGGGGGTAGCAATCAGCCCCAGCATTTT. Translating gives CASSSGGSNQPQHF.

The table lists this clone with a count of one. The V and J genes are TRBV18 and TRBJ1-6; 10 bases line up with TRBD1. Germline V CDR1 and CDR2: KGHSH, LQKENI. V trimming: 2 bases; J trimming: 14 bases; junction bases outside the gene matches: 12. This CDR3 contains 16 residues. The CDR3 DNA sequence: TGTGCCAGCTCACCAAGGGAACCGACAGGGGGCAGGGCCCTCCACTTT. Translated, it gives CASSPREPTGGRALHF.

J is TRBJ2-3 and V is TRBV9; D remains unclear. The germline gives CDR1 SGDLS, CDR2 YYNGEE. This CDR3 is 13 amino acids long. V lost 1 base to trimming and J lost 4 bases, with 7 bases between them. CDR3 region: CASSVTASDTQYF. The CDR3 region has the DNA TGTGCCAGCAGCGTAACAGCCTCAGATACGCAGTATTTT.

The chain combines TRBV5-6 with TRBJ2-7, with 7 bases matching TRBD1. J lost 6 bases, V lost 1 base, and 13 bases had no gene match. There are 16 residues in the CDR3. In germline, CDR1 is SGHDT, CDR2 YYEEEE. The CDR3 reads CASSLYLTGVISEQYF. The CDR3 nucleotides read TGTGCCAGCAGCTTGTATTTAACAGGGGTGATTAGCGAGCAGTACTTC. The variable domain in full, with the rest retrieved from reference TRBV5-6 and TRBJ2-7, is DAGVTQSPTHLIKTRGQQVTLRCSPKSGHDTVSWYQQALGQGPQFIFQYYEEEERQRGNFPDRFSGHQFPNYSSELNVNALLLGDSALYLCASSLYLTGVISEQYFGPGTRLTVT.

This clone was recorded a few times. As DNA, the CDR3 is TGTGCCAGCAGCCTCCAGTCTGGGACTTCGAACACTGAAGCTTTCTTT. Its protein product is CASSLQSGTSNTEAFF. The V call is TRBV7-6, the J call TRBJ1-1, with D perhaps matching TRBD1 (5 bases). The V end was cut by 5 bases, the J end by 1 base, with 17 bases between. This CDR3 has 16 amino acids. Per the germline V gene, CDR1 is SGHVS and CDR2 is FNYEAQ.

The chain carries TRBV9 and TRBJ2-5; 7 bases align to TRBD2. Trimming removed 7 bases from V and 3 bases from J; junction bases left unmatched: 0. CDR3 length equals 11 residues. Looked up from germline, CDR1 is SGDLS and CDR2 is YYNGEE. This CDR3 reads CASAGEETQYF. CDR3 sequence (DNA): TGTGCCAGCGCGGGAGAAGAGACCCAGTACTTC.

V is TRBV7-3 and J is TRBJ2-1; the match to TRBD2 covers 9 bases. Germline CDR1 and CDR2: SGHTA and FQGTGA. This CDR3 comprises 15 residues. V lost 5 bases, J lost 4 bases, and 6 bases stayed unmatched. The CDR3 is CASSVTSGPYNEQFF. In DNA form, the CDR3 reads TGTGCCAGCAGCGTCACTAGCGGGCCATACAATGAGCAGTTCTTC.

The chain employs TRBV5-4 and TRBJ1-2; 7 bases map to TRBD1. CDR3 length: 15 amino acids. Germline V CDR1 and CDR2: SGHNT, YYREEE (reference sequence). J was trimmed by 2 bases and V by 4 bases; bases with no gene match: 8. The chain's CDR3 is CASSTKKTGNYGYTF. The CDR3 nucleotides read TGTGCCAGCAGCACGAAGAAGACAGGGAACTATGGCTACACCTTC.

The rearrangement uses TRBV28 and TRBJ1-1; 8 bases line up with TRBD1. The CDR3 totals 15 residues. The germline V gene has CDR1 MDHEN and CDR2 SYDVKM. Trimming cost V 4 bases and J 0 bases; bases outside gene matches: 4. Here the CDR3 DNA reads TGTGCCAGCAGTTCGACAGGGGACATGAACACTGAAGCTTTCTTT. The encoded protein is CASSSTGDMNTEAFF.

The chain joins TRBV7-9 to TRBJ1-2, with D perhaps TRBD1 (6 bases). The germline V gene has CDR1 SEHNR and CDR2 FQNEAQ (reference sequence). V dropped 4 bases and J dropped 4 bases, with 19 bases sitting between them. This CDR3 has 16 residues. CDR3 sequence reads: CASSSNRDNRLYGYTF. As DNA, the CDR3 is TGTGCCAGCAGCTCAAACCGGGACAATCGCCTCTATGGCTACACCTTC.

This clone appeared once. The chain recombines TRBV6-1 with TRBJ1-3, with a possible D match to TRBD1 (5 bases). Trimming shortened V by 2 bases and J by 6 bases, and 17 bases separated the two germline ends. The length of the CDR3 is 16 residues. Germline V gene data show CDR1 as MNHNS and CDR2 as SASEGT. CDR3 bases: TGTGCCAGCAGTGAACTGCGCGGACACTTACCAAACACCATATATTTT. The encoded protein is CASSELRGHLPNTIYF.

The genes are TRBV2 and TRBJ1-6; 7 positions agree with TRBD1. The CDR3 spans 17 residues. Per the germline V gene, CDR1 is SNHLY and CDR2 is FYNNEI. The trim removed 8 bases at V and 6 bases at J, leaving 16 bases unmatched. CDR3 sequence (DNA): TGTGCCAGCGCCTCGATCTTCGGGACAGTACTTAATTCACCCCTCCACTTT. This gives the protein CASASIFGTVLNSPLHF.

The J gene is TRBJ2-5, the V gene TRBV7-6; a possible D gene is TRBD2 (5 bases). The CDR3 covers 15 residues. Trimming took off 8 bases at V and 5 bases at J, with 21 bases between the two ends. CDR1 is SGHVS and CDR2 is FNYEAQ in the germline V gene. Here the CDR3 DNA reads TGTGCCAGCTCTTATGATCGCGGACGGAGGGAGACCCAGTACTTC. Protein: CASSYDRGRRETQYF.

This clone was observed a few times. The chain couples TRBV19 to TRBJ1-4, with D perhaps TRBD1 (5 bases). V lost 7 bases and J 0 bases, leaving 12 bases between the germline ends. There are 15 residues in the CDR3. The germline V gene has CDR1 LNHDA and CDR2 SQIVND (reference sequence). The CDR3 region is CASKGHTSTNEKLFF. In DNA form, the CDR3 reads TGTGCCAGTAAGGGGCACACTTCAACTAATGAAAAACTGTTTTTT.

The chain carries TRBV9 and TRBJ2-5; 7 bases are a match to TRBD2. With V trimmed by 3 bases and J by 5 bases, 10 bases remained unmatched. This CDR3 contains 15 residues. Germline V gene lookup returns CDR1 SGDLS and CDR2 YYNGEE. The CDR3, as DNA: TGTGCCAGCAGCGCGACGGGCGGGAGCGGGGAGACCCAGTACTTC. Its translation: CASSATGGSGETQYF.

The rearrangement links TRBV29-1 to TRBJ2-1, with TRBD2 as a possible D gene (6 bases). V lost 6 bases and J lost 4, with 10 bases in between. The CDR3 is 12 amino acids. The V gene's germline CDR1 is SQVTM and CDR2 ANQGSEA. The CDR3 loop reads CSVRAGYNEQFF. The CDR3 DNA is TGCAGCGTCCGGGCGGGATACAATGAGCAGTTCTTC.

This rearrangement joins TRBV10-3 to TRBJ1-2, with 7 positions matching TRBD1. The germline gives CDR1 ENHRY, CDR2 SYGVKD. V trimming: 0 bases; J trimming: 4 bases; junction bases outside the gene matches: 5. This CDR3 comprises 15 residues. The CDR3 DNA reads TGTGCCATCAGTGAGTCTGGACAGGACATCTATGGCTACACCTTC. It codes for CAISESGQDIYGYTF.